Following are 28 T cell receptor beta chains from one sample sequenced in a study of T-cell memory formation after mild COVID-19. From the 5' RACE reads, TCRdb called clonotypes with MiXCR, one entry per CDR3 protein. The sample lists some 450,000 distinct CDR3 sequences; about 20% were seen once. The source material was PBMCs or a T cell subset sorted from them (not recorded which). The source of these receptors is a man between 18 and 29 years old who had mild COVID-19 (a few samples of this study predate the infection). Cell type and time point are not known.

This clonotype was detected a few times. The J gene is TRBJ1-2, the V gene TRBV7-2; tentative D call: TRBD1 (5 bases). The CDR3 consists of 14 residues. V lost 1 base and J 7 bases, leaving 13 bases between the germline ends. Germline V gives CDR1 SGHTA, CDR2 FQGNSA. The CDR3 reads CASSLGQGAVGYTF. The DNA of the CDR3 is TGTGCCAGCAGCTTAGGGCAGGGAGCGGTTGGCTACACCTTC. The complete variable domain, with remaining parts taken from reference TRBV7-2 and TRBJ1-2, reads GAGVSQSPSNKVTEKGKDVELRCDPISGHTALYWYRQSLGQGLEFLIYFQGNSAPDKSGLPSDRFSAERTGGSVSTLTIQRTQQEDSAVYLCASSLGQGAVGYTFGSGTRLTVV.

CDR3 nucleotide sequence: TGCGCCAGCAGCTTGGGACAGGGTGGGAATTCACCCCTCCACTTT. It specifies CASSLGQGGNSPLHF. The chain recombines TRBV5-1 with TRBJ1-6, with TRBD1 identical over 7 bases. The CDR3 covers 15 residues. V shed 0 bases and J 7 bases; nucleotides not matched to a gene: 4. CDR1 and CDR2 (germline): SGHRS, YFSETQ.

The chain combines TRBV7-2 with TRBJ2-1; D might be TRBD2 (6 bases). The CDR3 is 15 amino acids. Per germline, CDR1 SGHTA and CDR2 FQGNSA. The V end was cut by 5 bases, the J end by 2 bases, with 13 bases between. Here the CDR3 DNA reads TGTGCCAGCAGCGCCCCGGGACTTACCTACAATGAGCAGTTCTTC. Encoded protein: CASSAPGLTYNEQFF.

The rearrangement joins TRBV9 to TRBJ2-7, with D perhaps TRBD1 (5 bases). The germline V and J ends were trimmed by 2 bases and 0 bases, with 15 bases remaining between them. Germline V gene data show CDR1 as SGDLS and CDR2 as YYNGEE. This CDR3 spans 16 amino acids. The CDR3 DNA is TGTGCCAGCAGCGTCCTGGGCGCAGGGTGCTCCTACGAGCAGTACGTC. It codes for CASSVLGAGCSYEQYV.

The gene calls are TRBV10-3 and TRBJ2-3; 10 bases align to TRBD1. The CDR3 loop spans 14 amino acids. Trimming removed 6 bases from V and 5 bases from J; junction bases left unmatched: 5. CDR1 is ENHRY and CDR2 is SYGVKD in the germline V gene. CDR3 residues: CAISPRDRGDTQYF. CDR3 nucleotide sequence: TGTGCCATCAGCCCCCGGGACAGGGGAGATACGCAGTATTTT.

The rearrangement joins TRBV2 to TRBJ2-1; D ambiguous. Germline CDR1 reads SNHLY; CDR2 reads FYNNEI. CDR3 length equals 11 residues. Trimming pared 8 bases from V and 7 bases from J, leaving 9 bases between. Here the CDR3 reads CASAIWNEQFF. The DNA of the CDR3 is TGTGCCAGCGCAATTTGGAATGAGCAGTTCTTC.

This clonotype has a handful of counts. The V call is TRBV7-9, the J call TRBJ1-1; a possible D gene is TRBD1 (5 bases). This CDR3 contains 15 residues. The V and J ends lost 1 base and 0 bases respectively, with 9 bases between them. CDR1 and CDR2 from the germline V gene are SEHNR and FQNEAQ (reference sequence). The CDR3 region is CASSLEGTMNTEAFF. The CDR3 bases are TGTGCCAGCAGCTTAGAGGGGACCATGAACACTGAAGCTTTCTTT.

This clonotype was seen a few times. The rearrangement links TRBV30 to TRBJ2-5, with D tentatively TRBD2 (5 bases). This CDR3 comprises 13 residues. Trimming removed 0 bases at V and 5 bases at J, with 10 bases between. Germline CDR1 and CDR2: GTSNPN and SVGIG (reference sequence). The CDR3 sequence is CAWSVGGWETQYF. The CDR3 DNA follows: TGTGCCTGGAGTGTTGGAGGCTGGGAGACCCAGTACTTC.

The chain recombines TRBV18 with TRBJ1-2, with unresolved D. Per germline, CDR1 KGHSH and CDR2 LQKENI. Trimming shortened V by 0 bases and J by 6 bases, and 11 bases separated the two germline ends. The CDR3 consists of 14 residues. This CDR3 reads CASSPPDADNGYTF. DNA for the CDR3: TGTGCCAGCTCACCACCGGATGCGGATAATGGCTACACCTTC. The whole variable domain, filled in from reference TRBV18 and TRBJ1-2, reads NAGVMQNPRHLVRRRGQEARLRCSPMKGHSHVYWYRQLPEEGLKFMVYLQKENIIDESGMPKERFSAEFPKEGPSILRIQQVVRGDSAAYFCASSPPDADNGYTFGSGTRLTVV.

This chain connects TRBV15 to TRBJ1-5; 12 nucleotides align to TRBD1. The V segment lost 2 bases and the J segment 6 bases; nucleotides outside the gene matches: 2. Germline CDR1 LNHNV, CDR2 YYDKDF (reference sequence). There are 15 residues in the CDR3. CDR3 coding DNA: TGTGCCACCAGCAGACGGGACAGGGGGCTTCAGCCCCAGCATTTT. Its translation: CATSRRDRGLQPQHF.

This clonotype showed up just a few times. V usage is TRBV7-9 and J usage is TRBJ1-2; no definite D call. V lost 2 bases and J lost 8, with 9 bases in between. This CDR3 has 12 residues. Germline-derived CDR1 and CDR2 are SEHNR and FQNEAQ (reference sequence). The CDR3 nucleotides are TGTGCCAGCAGCTTATCGGACGGCGGCTACACCTTC. This translates into CASSLSDGGYTF.

This clonotype was detected a few times. This chain links TRBV29-1 with TRBJ2-7; TRBD1 matches at 11 bases. This CDR3 spans 16 amino acids. J was trimmed by 2 bases and V by 7 bases; bases with no gene match: 13. Germline values: CDR1 SQVTM, CDR2 ANQGSEA. CDR3 region: CSAKGQGGNYAYEQYF. DNA for the CDR3: TGCAGCGCCAAGGGACAGGGGGGGAACTATGCCTACGAGCAGTACTTC.

In this sample, this clonotype turned up many times. The CDR3 DNA reads as TGCGCCAGCTCCAGACAGGGCGAGTCACCCCTCCACTTT. This translates into CASSRQGESPLHF. The J gene is TRBJ1-6, the V gene TRBV5-1, with 7 bases identical to TRBD1. Trimming removed 7 bases from V and 10 bases from J; junction bases left unmatched: 8. From germline, CDR1 is SGHRS and CDR2 YFSETQ. The CDR3 loop spans 13 amino acids. Combining the CDR3 with reference TRBV5-1 and TRBJ1-6 gives the whole variable domain KAGVTQTPRYLIKTRGQQVTLSCSPISGHRSVSWYQQTPGQGLQFLFEYFSETQRNKGNFPGRFSGRQFSNSRSEMNVSTLELGDSALYLCASSRQGESPLHFGNGTRLTVT.

The chain links TRBV20-1 to TRBJ1-5, with 9 bases matching TRBD1. Unmatched junction bases numbered 9, after V lost 5 bases and J lost 1 base. This CDR3 has 16 amino acids. The germline CDR1 and CDR2 sequences are DFQATT and SNEGSKA (reference sequence). The CDR3: CSAPTLGQGSNQPQHF. The CDR3 nucleotides are TGCAGTGCTCCGACTCTGGGACAGGGCAGCAATCAGCCCCAGCATTTT.

Only a few counts were recorded for this clonotype. The chain has TRBV6-1 and TRBJ2-5; 7 bases match TRBD1. J lost 4 bases, V lost 3 bases, and 11 bases had no gene match. Germline V gene sequence: CDR1 MNHNS, CDR2 SASEGT. This CDR3 region has 16 residues. The CDR3 nucleotides read TGTGCCAGCAGTGATGGGACAGTAGATATCGGAGAGACCCAGTACTTC. Residues: CASSDGTVDIGETQYF.

This clonotype appeared many times. V gene TRBV12-5 combines with J gene TRBJ2-7, with D possibly being TRBD1 (5 bases). Trimming removed 1 base from V and 5 bases from J, with 9 bases in between. Germline loops: CDR1 LGHNT, CDR2 FRNRAP. The CDR3 is 13 amino acids. CDR3 protein: CASGLEGFNEQYF. CDR3 in DNA: TGTGCTAGTGGTTTGGAGGGGTTCAACGAGCAGTACTTC.

This clonotype was counted between two and nine times. The rearrangement links TRBV12-3 or TRBV12-4 to TRBJ1-5, with D perhaps matching TRBD1 (6 bases). The CDR3 spans 15 residues. Trimming left V 6 bases short and J 3 bases short, with 15 bases between. CDR3 loop: CASRAPGAANQPQHF. CDR3 bases: TGTGCCAGCAGGGCGCCAGGGGCCGCCAATCAGCCCCAGCATTTT.

This clonotype was counted ten times or more. The chain has TRBV5-1 and TRBJ2-7; D gene uncertain. V lost 4 bases to trimming and J lost 5 bases, with 13 bases between them. This CDR3 has 13 residues. CDR1 and CDR2 (germline): SGHRS, YFSETQ. CDR3 in amino acids: CASSALPLDEQYF. The CDR3, as DNA: TGCGCCAGCAGCGCCTTGCCCCTGGACGAGCAGTACTTC.

In this sample, this clonotype turned up a few times. The chain has TRBV7-3 and TRBJ2-1; TRBD2 matches 13 bases. Germline values: CDR1 SGHTA, CDR2 FQGTGA. Trimming removed 5 bases from V and 8 bases from J; junction bases left unmatched: 3. The CDR3 spans 14 residues. DNA for the CDR3: TGTGCCAGCAGCCCCGGGACTAGCGGGGATGAGCAGTTCTTC. Its protein product is CASSPGTSGDEQFF.

The table lists this clonotype with a count of one. This chain connects TRBV18 to TRBJ1-1, with TRBD1 as a possible D gene (6 bases). Trimming removed 4 bases from V and 4 bases from J, with 13 bases in between. CDR3 length equals 14 residues. Germline V CDR1 and CDR2: KGHSH, LQKENI. The chain's CDR3 is CASSQGESGTEAFF. The CDR3 coding sequence is TGTGCCAGCTCACAGGGGGAAAGCGGCACTGAAGCTTTCTTT.

This clonotype was seen a handful of times. This chain connects TRBV7-9 to TRBJ2-3; 10 bases are a match to TRBD2. The V gene's germline CDR1 is SEHNR and CDR2 FQNEAQ (reference sequence). The CDR3 has 14 residues. The ends lost 5 bases at V and 6 bases at J; junction bases unmatched: 5. The CDR3 DNA reads TGTGCCAGCAGCGCTCGGACTAGCGGCGATACGCAGTATTTT. This translates into CASSARTSGDTQYF.

There are a few counts of this clonotype. This chain joins TRBV28 and TRBJ1-5; D is ambiguous. V was trimmed by 3 bases and J by 4 bases, leaving 13 bases between them. Germline V gene lookup returns CDR1 MDHEN and CDR2 SYDVKM. The CDR3 loop spans 15 amino acids. The CDR3 loop reads CASSFRRKWNQPQHF. CDR3 in DNA: TGTGCCAGCAGTTTCCGAAGGAAGTGGAATCAGCCCCAGCATTTT.

In this sample, this clonotype turned up a few times. V is TRBV3-1 and J is TRBJ2-7; no definite D call. V shed 0 bases and J shed 4 bases, with 7 bases lying between them. Germline CDR1 and CDR2: LGHDT and YNNKEL (reference sequence). The CDR3 totals 13 residues. CDR3 DNA: TGTGCCAGCAGCCAAGACAGAGTATACGAGCAGTACTTC. This gives the protein CASSQDRVYEQYF.

There are a few counts of this clonotype. The gene calls are TRBV5-1 and TRBJ2-5, with a weak D call TRBD2 (5 bases). Germline CDR1 is SGHRS and CDR2 is YFSETQ. The ends were cut back, 4 bases at V and 1 base at J, with 8 bases in the middle. The CDR3 length is 13 residues. The CDR3 protein is CASSKGVQETQYF. The CDR3 nucleotides are TGCGCCAGCAGCAAGGGAGTCCAAGAGACCCAGTACTTC.

This clonotype was found a few times. The chain employs TRBV11-2 and TRBJ2-3; D ambiguous. The CDR3 runs 11 residues. V lost 3 bases to trimming and J lost 6 bases, with 4 bases between them. Germline loops: CDR1 SGHAT, CDR2 FQNNGV. CDR3 amino acids: CASSFDDTQYF. The CDR3 coding sequence is TGTGCCAGCAGCTTCGATGATACGCAGTATTTT.

CDR3 nucleotides: TGCAGCGTTAGGGGTCGGAGCACAGATACGCAGTATTTT. It is translated as CSVRGRSTDTQYF. The chain combines TRBV29-1 with TRBJ2-3; D perhaps matches TRBD1 (5 bases). With 5 bases removed from V and 0 bases from J, the gap between germline ends came to 9 bases. CDR3 length: 13 amino acids. Germline CDR1 SQVTM, CDR2 ANQGSEA.

This clonotype was picked up many times. This chain joins TRBV5-1 and TRBJ2-7; D not resolved. The CDR3 has 11 amino acids. CDR1 is SGHRS and CDR2 is YFSETQ in the germline V gene. The V gene lost 4 bases and the J gene lost 7 bases, with 9 bases spanning the gap. CDR3 DNA: TGCGCCAGCAGCCCCCTCGGAGAGCAGTACTTC. It encodes CASSPLGEQYF.

This chain joins TRBV11-2 and TRBJ2-1; D is undetermined. Germline lookup yields CDR1 SGHAT and CDR2 FQNNGV. The V end lost 6 bases, the J end lost 6 bases, and 15 bases lay between the germline ends. The CDR3 consists of 14 residues. The chain's CDR3 is CASSLPYSPNEQFF. In DNA form, the CDR3 reads TGTGCCAGCAGTCTTCCCTACTCCCCCAATGAGCAGTTCTTC. The full variable domain, with the rest looked up from reference TRBV11-2 and TRBJ2-1, is EAGVAQSPRYKIIEKRQSVAFWCNPISGHATLYWYQQILGQGPKLLIQFQNNGVVDDSQLPKDRFSAERLKGVDSTLKIQPAKLEDSAVYLCASSLPYSPNEQFFGPGTRLTVL.